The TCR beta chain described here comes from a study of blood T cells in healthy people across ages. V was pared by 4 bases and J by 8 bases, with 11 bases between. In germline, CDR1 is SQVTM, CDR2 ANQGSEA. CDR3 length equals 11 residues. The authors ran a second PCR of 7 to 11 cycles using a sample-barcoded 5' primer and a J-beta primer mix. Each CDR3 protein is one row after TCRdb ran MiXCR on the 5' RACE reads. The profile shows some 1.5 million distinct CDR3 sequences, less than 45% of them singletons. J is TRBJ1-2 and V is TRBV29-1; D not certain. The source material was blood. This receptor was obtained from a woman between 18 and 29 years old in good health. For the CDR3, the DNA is TGCAGCGTTGGGACTCCGGGAGGCTACACCTTC. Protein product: CSVGTPGGYTF.